This T cell receptor beta chain was profiled in a study of radiation and T cells in renal cell carcinoma. Study results and limitations: Top tumor clonotypes rose in blood 2 weeks post-radiation, then contracted.

Sequencing was performed with immunoSEQ multiplex PCR; in TCRdb, only in-frame clones are kept and a portion is missing. The sample yields roughly 150,000 clones, less than 90% seen once. Of note for this clone: The antigen remains undetermined.

Time point reported: baseline pretreatment blood. Documented treatment: 15 Gy SBRT to primary tumor, nephrectomy 4 weeks later. The tumor was a clear cell renal cell carcinoma. Specimen: blood, collected from a patient whose treatment included radiotherapy and nephrectomy. The receptor was derived from a woman in her sixties or seventies with renal cell carcinoma.

CDR3 sequence (DNA): TGTGCCACCTCCGGGGAAAAACTGTTTTTT. This gives the protein CATSGEKLFF. V usage is TRBV6-1 and J usage is TRBJ1-4; the D is unclear. The germline gives CDR1 MNHNS, CDR2 SASEGT. V was pared by 10 bases and J by 8 bases, with 8 bases between. The CDR3 has 10 residues.